This paragraph covers one TCR beta chain sequence. What this receptor recognizes is not known. This may be a read error: a much more frequent sequence differs by one nucleotide. Hyperthyroidism patients were newly diagnosed, with disease duration under 2 months, and aged 18 to 65 years. Patients with other autoimmune diseases, uncontrolled infections, pregnancy or lactation were excluded. Diagnosis relied on clinical symptoms, serum thyroxine, TRAb, thyroid ultrasound and orbital computed tomography. Trizol reagent was used to extract the total RNA, and its quality was then checked on an Agilent 2100 Bioanalyzer. For repertoire sequencing, the TCR beta CDR3 regions were amplified from RNA transcripts. The first round of RT-PCR was done with HTBI primers and the Qiagen OneStep RT-PCR kit, and was followed by a second round of multiplex PCR, then size selection and purification. Libraries were sequenced paired-end with 100 bp reads on an Illumina HiSeq2000. The source study handled its data this way. SOAPnuke was used to process the reads, throwing out any read that had adapters, had uncalled bases, had a mean Phred below 15, or lacked an exact constant-primer or identifier match. COPE v1.2.5 was used to merge high-quality paired reads. Each unique nucleotide sequence was treated as a clonotype, and MiTCR v1.1 was used to align the clonotypes to the IMGT TRB V, D and J references. Only V-J combinations with frequency above 0.0001 were analysed, covering about 99% of repertoires. A TCR clonal expansion and chaos score per V-J combination was defined as the ratio of F50 clonal expansion to chaos observed in the TCRdist matrix. Welch's t-statistics and random forest were used to reduce the features to 10 to 15 V-J combinations, which were then used as input to a naive Bayes classifier. The similarity between thyroid and blood repertoires was quantified using the Morisita-Horn index. TCRdb reanalyzed the raw reads on its own, using fastp at Q25 for trimming and MiXCR for clone calling, and kept in-frame beta chains. Under each unique CDR3 protein, matching rows form one entry showing the most common genes and DNA. It is TCRdb's table, rather than the study itself, that gives the V and J calls and clone size. The sample contains some 1.1 million distinct CDR3 sequences, approximately 35% of them found a single time. The ten largest account for 8.5% to 14% of the sample.

Taken from the germline V gene (reference sequence), the CDR1 and CDR2 loops are DFQATT and SNEGSKA. V is reduced by 2 bases and J by 2 bases, leaving a spacing of 10 bases between them. The CDR3 numbers 14 residues from cysteine through phenylalanine. Only the CDR3 portion is preserved as DNA: 42 bases, with reading frame beginning at the first base. The data derive from a study of Graves' ophthalmopathy and Graves' hyperthyroidism (dated by TCRdb to about 2018). In terms of the full investigation: A patient counted as having stable hyperthyroidism if there was no progression to ophthalmopathy within 18 months of follow-up. In total, 120 to 150 blood samples were TCR-sequenced: 43 ophthalmopathy, about 75 hyperthyroidism and roughly 17 hyperthyroidism-to-ophthalmopathy patients. In over 5 hyperthyroidism patients, the T-cell repertoire of thyroid tissue was compared with the T-cell repertoire of blood. The study used TCR beta repertoire signatures to distinguish Graves' ophthalmopathy from Graves' hyperthyroidism and to predict progression to ophthalmopathy. A discovery set of 100 or so patients (43 ophthalmopathy, 55 to 65 stable hyperthyroidism) was enrolled to explore V-J signatures distinguishing ophthalmopathy from hyperthyroidism. Once sampling was done, hyperthyroidism patients were given methimazole at a starting dose of 30 mg daily, while ophthalmopathy patients were given high-dose intravenous methylprednisolone. An independent validation cohort comprised roughly 20 hyperthyroidism patients and some 16 patients who later progressed from hyperthyroidism to ophthalmopathy.

Overall study outcomes, separate from this receptor: Sample size was not statistically predetermined, and group allocation was not concealed from the investigators. In validation, the model predicted ophthalmopathy progression with more than 70% sensitivity and 72.22% specificity; roughly 11 predicted patients were CT-confirmed with GO in a median of approximately 6.2 months. Most expanded thyroid clonotypes with frequency above 0.001 were also detected in blood, suggesting blood repertoires may reflect the thyroid immune response. The 13-signature model separated ophthalmopathy from stable hyperthyroidism with 87.88% sensitivity and roughly 84% specificity in cross-validation, and 80%/75% in the test set.

The sample comprised peripheral blood or thyroid tissue (not recorded which). Rearrangement joined TRBV20-1 to TRBJ1-5, with the D gene too uncertain to name. The source of this sequence is an adult man with Graves' hyperthyroidism. The nucleotide sequence is TGCAGTGCTAGACCCGCGAGGGGCAATCAGCCCCAGCATTTT. It codes for CSARPARGNQPQHF.